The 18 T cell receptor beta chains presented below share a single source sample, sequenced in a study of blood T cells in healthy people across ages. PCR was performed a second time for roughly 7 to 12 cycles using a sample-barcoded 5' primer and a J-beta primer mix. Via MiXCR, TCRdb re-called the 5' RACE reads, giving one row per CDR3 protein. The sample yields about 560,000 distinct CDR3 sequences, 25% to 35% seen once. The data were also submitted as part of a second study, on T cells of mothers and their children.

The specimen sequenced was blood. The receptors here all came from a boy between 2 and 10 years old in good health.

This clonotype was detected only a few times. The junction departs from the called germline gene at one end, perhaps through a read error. CDR3 DNA: TGCAGCGTTGCTGGAGACAGGGTACGGGGAAACGCCATATATTTT. This codes for CSVAGDRVRGNAIYF. V usage is TRBV29-1 and J usage is TRBJ1-3; TRBD1 matches at 7 bases. Germline CDR1 reads SQVTM; CDR2 reads ANQGSEA. CDR3 size: 15 residues.

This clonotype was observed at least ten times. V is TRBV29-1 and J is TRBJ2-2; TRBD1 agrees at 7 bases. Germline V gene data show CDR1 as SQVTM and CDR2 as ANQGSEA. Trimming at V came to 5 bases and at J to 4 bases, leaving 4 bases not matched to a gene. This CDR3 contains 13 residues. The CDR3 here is CSVQGDGTGELFF. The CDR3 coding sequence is TGCAGCGTTCAGGGGGATGGCACCGGGGAGCTGTTTTTT.

As DNA, the CDR3 is TGCAGTGCTAGAGTTCGAGCGGGAGAAGAGACCCAGTACTTC. Protein sequence: CSARVRAGEETQYF. The gene calls are TRBV20-1 and TRBJ2-1, with 8 nucleotides matching TRBD2. Matching the DNA end better, TRBJ2-5 makes the J call doubtful. Germline-derived CDR1 and CDR2 are DFQATT and SNEGSKA (reference sequence). The CDR3 sequence is 14 residues long.

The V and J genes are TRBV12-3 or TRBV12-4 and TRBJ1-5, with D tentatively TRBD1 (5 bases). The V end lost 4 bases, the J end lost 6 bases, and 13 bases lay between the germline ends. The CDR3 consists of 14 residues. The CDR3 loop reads CASSWEGAGQPQHF. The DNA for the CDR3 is TGTGCCAGCAGTTGGGAAGGGGCTGGTCAGCCCCAGCATTTT.

The CDR3 here is CASSKDHLSGNTIYF. The CDR3 nucleotides read TGTGCCAGCAGCAAGGACCACCTCTCTGGAAACACCATATATTTT. The chain joins TRBV21-1 to TRBJ1-3. TRBV21-1 is assigned pseudogene status. The CDR3 covers 15 residues.

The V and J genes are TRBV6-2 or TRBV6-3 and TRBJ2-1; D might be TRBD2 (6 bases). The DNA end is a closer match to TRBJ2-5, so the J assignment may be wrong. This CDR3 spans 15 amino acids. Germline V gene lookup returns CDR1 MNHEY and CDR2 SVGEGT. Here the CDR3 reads CASRQPGTPFTAQYF. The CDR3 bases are TGTGCCAGCAGACAACCCGGGACTCCCTTCACGGCCCAGTACTTC.

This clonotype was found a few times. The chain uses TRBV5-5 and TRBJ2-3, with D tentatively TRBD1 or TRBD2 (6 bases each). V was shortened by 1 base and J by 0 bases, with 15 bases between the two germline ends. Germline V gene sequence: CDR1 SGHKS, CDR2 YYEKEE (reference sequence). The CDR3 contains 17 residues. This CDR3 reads CASSLPWGAESTDTQYF. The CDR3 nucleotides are TGTGCCAGCAGCTTGCCCTGGGGGGCGGAAAGCACAGATACGCAGTATTTT.

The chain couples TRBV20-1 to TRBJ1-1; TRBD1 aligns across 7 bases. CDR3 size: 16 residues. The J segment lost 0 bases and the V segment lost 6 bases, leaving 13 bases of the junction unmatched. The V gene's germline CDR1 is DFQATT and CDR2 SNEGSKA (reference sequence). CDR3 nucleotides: TGCAGTGCCCCTAACCCATCGACAGGGATGAACACTGAAGCTTTCTTT. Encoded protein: CSAPNPSTGMNTEAFF.

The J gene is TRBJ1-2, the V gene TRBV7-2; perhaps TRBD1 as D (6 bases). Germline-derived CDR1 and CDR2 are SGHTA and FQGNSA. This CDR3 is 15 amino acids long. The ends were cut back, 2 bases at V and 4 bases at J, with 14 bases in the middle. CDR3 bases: TGTGCCAGCAGCTTAAGCGCAGGGGCGAGCTATGGCTACACCTTC. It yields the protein CASSLSAGASYGYTF.

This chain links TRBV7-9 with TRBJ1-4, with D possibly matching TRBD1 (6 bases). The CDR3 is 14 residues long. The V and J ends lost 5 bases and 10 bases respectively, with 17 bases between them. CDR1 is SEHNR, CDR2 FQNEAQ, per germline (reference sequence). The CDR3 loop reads CASSEGGQEGKLFF. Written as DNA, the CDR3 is TGTGCCAGCAGCGAGGGGGGGCAAGAGGGAAAACTGTTTTTT.

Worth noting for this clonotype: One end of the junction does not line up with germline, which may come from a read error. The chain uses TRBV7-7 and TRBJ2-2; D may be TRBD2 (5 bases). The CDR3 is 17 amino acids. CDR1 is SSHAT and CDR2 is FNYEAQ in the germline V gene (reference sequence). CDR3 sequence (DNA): TGTGCTAGCAGCCTTACTCTTAGCGCCGCGAACACCGGGGAGCTGTTTTTT. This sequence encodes CASSLTLSAANTGELFF.

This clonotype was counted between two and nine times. CDR3 in DNA: TGCAGTGCTATAGGACTTAGCTCCTACAATGAGCAGTTCTTC. Translating gives CSAIGLSSYNEQFF. This chain connects TRBV20-1 to TRBJ2-1; D is perhaps TRBD2 (5 bases). V lost 4 bases to trimming and J lost 0 bases, with 10 bases between them. This CDR3 has 14 residues. In germline, CDR1 is DFQATT, CDR2 SNEGSKA (reference sequence).

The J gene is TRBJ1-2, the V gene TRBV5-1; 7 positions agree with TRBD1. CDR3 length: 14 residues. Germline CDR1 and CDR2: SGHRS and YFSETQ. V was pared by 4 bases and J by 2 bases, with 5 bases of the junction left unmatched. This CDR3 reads CASSPGTENYGYTF. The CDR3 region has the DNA TGCGCCAGCAGCCCCGGGACAGAGAACTATGGCTACACCTTC. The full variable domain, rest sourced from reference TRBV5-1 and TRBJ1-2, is KAGVTQTPRYLIKTRGQQVTLSCSPISGHRSVSWYQQTPGQGLQFLFEYFSETQRNKGNFPGRFSGRQFSNSRSEMNVSTLELGDSALYLCASSPGTENYGYTFGSGTRLTVV.

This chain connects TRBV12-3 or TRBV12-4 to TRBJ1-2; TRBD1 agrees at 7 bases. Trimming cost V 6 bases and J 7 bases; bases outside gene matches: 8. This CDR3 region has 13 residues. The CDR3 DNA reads TGTGCCAGCAGGAATTCAGGGGGTTCTGGCTACACCTTC. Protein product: CASRNSGGSGYTF.

CDR3 DNA: TGTGCCAGCAGTTACCAGGACAGGGGGCGAGGCGGCTACACCTTC. It yields the protein CASSYQDRGRGGYTF. This sequence joins TRBV6-6 and TRBJ1-2, with 11 bases identical to TRBD1. Germline values: CDR1 MNHNY, CDR2 SVGAGI (reference sequence). V was clipped by 2 bases and J by 8 bases; unmatched bases: 7. The CDR3 sequence is 15 residues long.

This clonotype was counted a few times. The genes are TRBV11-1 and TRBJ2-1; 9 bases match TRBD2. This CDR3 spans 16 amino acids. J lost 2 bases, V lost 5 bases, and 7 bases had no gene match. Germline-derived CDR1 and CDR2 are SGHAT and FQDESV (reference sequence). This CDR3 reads CASSARTSVTYNEQFF. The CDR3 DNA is TGTGCCAGCAGCGCTAGGACTAGCGTGACCTACAATGAGCAGTTCTTC.

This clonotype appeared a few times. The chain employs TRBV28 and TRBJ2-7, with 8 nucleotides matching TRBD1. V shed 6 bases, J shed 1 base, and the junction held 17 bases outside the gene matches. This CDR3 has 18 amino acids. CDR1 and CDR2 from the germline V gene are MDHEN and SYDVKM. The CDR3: CASSRPGQGLFGSYEQYF. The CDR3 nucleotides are TGTGCCAGCAGCCGCCCAGGACAGGGCCTCTTTGGGTCCTACGAGCAGTACTTC.

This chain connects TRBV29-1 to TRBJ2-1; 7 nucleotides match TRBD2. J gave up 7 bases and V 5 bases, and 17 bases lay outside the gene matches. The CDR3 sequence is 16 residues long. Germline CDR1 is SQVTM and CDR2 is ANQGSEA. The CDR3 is CSVPLRDYRVGNEQFF. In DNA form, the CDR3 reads TGCAGCGTTCCACTCCGGGACTATCGGGTCGGGAATGAGCAGTTCTTC.